The entry below describes one T cell receptor beta chain. The antigen this receptor binds is unknown. Inclusive of the bounding cysteine and phenylalanine, the CDR3 is 13 residues long. No DNA was logged. According to the germline V gene (reference sequence), CDR1 reads SGHNT and CDR2 reads YYREEE. The sample belongs to a study of monozygotic twins with inflammatory bowel disease (dated by TCRdb to the late 2010s). Some background on the complete study: The full study comprised some 30 monozygotic twin pairs: nine German pairs (four IBD-concordant, five IBD-discordant) and 19 IBD-discordant Danish pairs. Within discordant pairs, disease-associated traits were sought mainly by comparing IBD patients with their genetically identical healthy co-twins. Each individual had, on average, about 151 000 unique TCRalpha sequences and 181 000 unique TCRbeta sequences available for analysis.

Receptor libraries were prepared by 5' RACE. Preparation of each TCR library used approximately 3.5 ug of total RNA. For each sample, cDNA synthesis was carried out in eight separate reactions using SMARTScribe reverse transcriptase. Unique molecular identifiers containing a 6-nucleotide sample barcode were introduced through template switching during cDNA synthesis. TCRalpha and TCRbeta cDNA was amplified in two nested PCRs of about 17 and 10 cycles, and bead purification was carried out after each PCR. Before amplification, the cDNA was treated with uracil DNA-glycosylase and purified using the QIAquick PCR purification kit. In the second PCR, Illumina TruSeq-compatible adapters and sample-specific barcodes were added. TapeStation and Qubit were used to check library quality and concentration, and 4 to 6 ng of each library went into the pool. Pooled libraries were sequenced on an Illumina HiSeq2500 single-index Rapid Run with 2 x 100 bp reads and custom sequencing primers. The source study handled its data this way. UMI-based consensus assembly with MiGEC version 1.2.6 was used to correct PCR and sequencing errors. MiXCR version 2.1.1 was used to carry out V(D)J alignment, clonotype assembly and CDR3 extraction. Gene usage, clonotype sharing and MAIT/NKT TCR abundance were normalised by analysing the top 1000, 10 000 and 20 000 clonotypes per sample. After downsampling to 27 000 UMIs, diversity was calculated as the inverse Simpson index using the vegan R package. Paired Mann-Whitney U tests were applied to discordant twin pairs, and Benjamini-Hochberg correction was used for multiple testing. TCRdb reprocessed the sequencing reads and holds a single record per CDR3 protein sequence, with no DNA. TCRdb assigned the V and J calls; the authors' analysis was not used. This sample's table carries 210,000 or so distinct CDR3 sequences. The ten largest clones add up to around 7.6% of the sample.

What the research found in general, with its limitations: The results gave no support for a single strong signal or clonotype linked to IBD. Background noise and inter-individual variability may have been introduced into the repertoires by the differing immunosuppressive treatments among patients. Compared with healthy twins, IBD patients shared fewer clonotypes with other individuals, and the difference was most pronounced in patients with signs of disease activity. TCRbeta repertoire diversity, by inverse Simpson index, was decreased in IBD patients compared with their healthy co-twins. Different T cell subtypes could not be distinguished in the analysis. Concordant and discordant twins showed no difference in repertoire similarity, possibly because of limited statistical power.

From each donor, a roughly 2.6 ml peripheral blood sample was collected into PAXgene tubes and stored at -80 degrees C. Without T cell sorting, total RNA was isolated from whole blood using the PAXgene blood miRNA kit on an automated QIAcube. Peripheral blood from monozygotic twin pairs concordant or discordant for inflammatory bowel disease was subjected to deep TCRalpha and TCRbeta repertoire profiling with unique molecular barcoding. For every twin pair, smoking habits were documented, and each individual was categorised as a current, former or never smoker. The rearrangement combines TRBV5-4 with TRBJ1-1. The clonotype comes from a human donor with ulcerative colitis or Crohn's disease, or a healthy co-twin of an affected twin (not recorded which). Material for sequencing was blood. This receptor carries the CDR3 CASSFVANTEAFF.